The text below deals with one T cell receptor beta chain. What it recognizes is unknown. These data originate in a study of shared clonotypes between healthy human individuals. Broader study findings: Compared with memory subsets, naive subsets generally had larger estimated richness. Clonotype sharing among donors likely depends on sequencing depth. Donor scarcity curtailed the genetic and exposure-history diversity represented herein. Non-shared clonotypes had lower generation probabilities than clonotypes shared by all four sorted-subset donors.

Only in-frame clones appear in the TCRdb table, and some are missing; sequencing was by immunoSEQ multiplex PCR. The sample has hundreds of thousands of clones, 80% to 95% seen once. Only CD45RO-negative cells positively selected for CCR7 counted as naive CD8 cells, so terminally differentiated effector memory CD45RA+ cells were excluded. The CDR3 loop spans 14 amino acids. Trimming pared 0 bases from V and 2 bases from J, leaving 9 bases between. Germline-derived CDR1 and CDR2 are SGHNT and YYREEE (reference sequence). This sequence was found in a man aged 25-45 years in good health. The sample comprised naive CD8+ T cells sorted from blood. V is TRBV5-4 and J is TRBJ2-7; possible D gene TRBD1, 5 bases. The CDR3 nucleotides read TGTGCCAGCAGCTTGGTAGGGGAAACCTACGAGCAGTACTTC. It codes for CASSLVGETYEQYF. Supplemented by reference TRBV5-4 and TRBJ2-7, the full variable domain reads ETGVTQSPTHLIKTRGQQVTLRCSSQSGHNTVSWYQQALGQGPQFIFQYYREEENGRGNFPPRFSGLQFPNYSSELNVNALELDDSALYLCASSLVGETYEQYFGPGTRLTVT.